This T cell receptor beta chain is drawn from a study of tumor-infiltrating lymphocytes in primary liver carcinoma. The wider study: Each of the growths was stage T1-T3 N0M0, extending roughly 4.2 to 11 cm across.

DNA and RNA were both co-extracted from approximately 20-30 mg of bulk tissue that had not been sorted. Surgical resection treated primary liver carcinoma in the patients. Those patients suffered from chronic HBV infection and were treatment-naive. This clonotype was observed a single time. Its antigen is still unknown. The study's findings and limits: The study found a significantly higher top-250-clone fraction in tumors than in blood (p = 0.039).

Total RNA amounting to roughly 450 ng was the source from which TCR beta cDNA was made with a constant-region primer. It was through three nested multiplex PCR rounds of slightly modified ARM-PCR that TCR beta libraries arose. Running around 9 cycles apiece, the first two PCR rounds relied on TRBV1-TRBV30 forward primers together with a C-beta reverse primer. TCRdb analysed the multiplex PCR reads with MiXCR anew, one entry per CDR3 protein. The sample yields 95,000 to 150,000 distinct CDR3 sequences, roughly 70% seen once. Per the germline V gene, CDR1 is SNHLY and CDR2 is FYNNEI. The V end lost 3 bases, the J end lost 7 bases, and 11 bases lay between the germline ends. This CDR3 has 13 residues.

The sequenced material came from tumor-adjacent normal liver tissue. This sequence joins TRBV2 and TRBJ2-3, with D hard to call. The TCR was taken from a woman aged 60-75 years with primary liver carcinoma and hepatitis B virus infection. The CDR3 DNA reads as TGTGCCAGCAGTGATAGAAGGTCTAATACGCAGTATTTT. Encoded protein: CASSDRRSNTQYF.